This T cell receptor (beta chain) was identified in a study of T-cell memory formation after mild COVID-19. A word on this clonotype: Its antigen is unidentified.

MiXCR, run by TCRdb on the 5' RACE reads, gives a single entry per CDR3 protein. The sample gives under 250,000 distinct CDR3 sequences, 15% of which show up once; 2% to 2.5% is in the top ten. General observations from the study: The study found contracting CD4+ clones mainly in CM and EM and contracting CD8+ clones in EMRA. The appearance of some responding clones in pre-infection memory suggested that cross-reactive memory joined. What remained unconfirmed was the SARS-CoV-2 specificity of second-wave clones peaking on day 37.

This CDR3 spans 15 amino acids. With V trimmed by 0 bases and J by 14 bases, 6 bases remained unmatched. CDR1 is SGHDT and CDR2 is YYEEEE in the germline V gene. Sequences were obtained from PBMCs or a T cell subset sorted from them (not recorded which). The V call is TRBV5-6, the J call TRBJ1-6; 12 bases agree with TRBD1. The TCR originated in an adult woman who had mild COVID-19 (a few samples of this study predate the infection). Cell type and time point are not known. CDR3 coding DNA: TGTGCCAGCAGCTTGGCCGGGACAGGGGGCGGGTCCCTCCACTTT. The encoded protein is CASSLAGTGGGSLHF.